This TCR beta chain emerged from a study of blood T cell repertoires in COVID-19. About the study: Acute and convalescent COVID-19 specimens originated in the United States, Italy and Spain.

Germline CDR1 and CDR2: SGHRS and YFSETQ. J gave up 4 bases and V 4 bases, and 9 bases lay outside the gene matches. This CDR3 spans 15 amino acids. Here immunoSEQ multiplex PCR was the method, and the copy in TCRdb shows in-frame clones only, minus some. The table lists 75,000 to 80,000 clones, about 90% of them singletons. V usage is TRBV5-1 and J usage is TRBJ1-1; the match to TRBD1 covers 8 bases. The receptor was derived from a human donor in a cohort sampled during active COVID-19. Source material: peripheral blood. Here the CDR3 reads CASSPRTGRVTEAFF. The CDR3 DNA reads as TGCGCCAGCAGCCCCCGGACAGGGCGGGTCACTGAAGCTTTCTTT. Filled out from reference TRBV5-1 and TRBJ1-1, the complete variable domain reads KAGVTQTPRYLIKTRGQQVTLSCSPISGHRSVSWYQQTPGQGLQFLFEYFSETQRNKGNFPGRFSGRQFSNSRSEMNVSTLELGDSALYLCASSPRTGRVTEAFFGQGTRLTVV.